This T cell receptor beta chain was sequenced for a study of identical twins. Whole-study results and caveats: Modelling approaches yielded underestimates of out-of-frame TCR alpha sharing between monozygotic twins.

This clonotype was seen repeatedly, ten times or more. What it binds is unknown. One entry per CDR3 protein, called by TCRdb with MiXCR from the 5' RACE reads. There are 500,000 or so distinct CDR3 sequences in the sample; approximately 14% occur only once, and around 0.52% lies in the top ten. Donors uniformly comprised healthy Caucasians. This CDR3 comprises 14 residues. The ends were cut back, 3 bases at V and 2 bases at J, with 11 bases in the middle. Germline CDR1 and CDR2: SGHDT and YYEEEE. This same sample was also taken into another study, of yellow fever vaccine responses in identical twins. That work adds: Reportedly, twins' vaccine T cell responses looked partly convergent and partly personalized.

The sample comprised CD4+ T cells sorted from blood. This TCR was recovered from a woman under 30 in good health. The chain couples TRBV5-6 to TRBJ1-2; tentatively, D is TRBD1 (6 bases). The CDR3, as DNA: TGTGCCAGCAGCTATGGGACATTAAACTATGGCTACACCTTC. It specifies CASSYGTLNYGYTF. Variable domain in full (rest from reference TRBV5-6 and TRBJ1-2): DAGVTQSPTHLIKTRGQQVTLRCSPKSGHDTVSWYQQALGQGPQFIFQYYEEEERQRGNFPDRFSGHQFPNYSSELNVNALLLGDSALYLCASSYGTLNYGYTFGSGTRLTVV.